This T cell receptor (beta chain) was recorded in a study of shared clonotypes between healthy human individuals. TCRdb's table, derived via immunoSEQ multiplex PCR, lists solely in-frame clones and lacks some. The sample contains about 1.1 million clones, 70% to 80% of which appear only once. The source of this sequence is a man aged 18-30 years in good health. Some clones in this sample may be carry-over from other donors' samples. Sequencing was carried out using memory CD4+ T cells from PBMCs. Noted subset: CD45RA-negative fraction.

The CDR3 bases are TGTGCCAGCTGTCCAGCGGCTTACTATGGCTACACCTTC. This gives the protein CASCPAAYYGYTF. V usage is TRBV28 and J usage is TRBJ1-2; no clear D. This CDR3 contains 13 residues. Trimming took 8 bases from V and 3 from J, leaving 13 bases between them. The germline V gene has CDR1 MDHEN and CDR2 SYDVKM.